This T cell receptor beta chain originates from a study of T cells in Graves' hyperthyroidism and ophthalmopathy. Amplified TCR beta CDR3 regions derived from RNA transcripts. The primer set for the first-round RT-PCR of the TCR CDR3 was HTBI. TCRdb independently ran MiXCR on the multiplex PCR reads; one entry per CDR3 protein. Here the sample spans approximately 430,000 distinct CDR3 sequences, 15% to 17% being singletons. V gave up 3 bases and J gave up 2 bases; unmatched junction bases: 4. The CDR3 extends over 14 amino acids. The germline gives CDR1 DFQATT, CDR2 SNEGSKA (reference sequence). Sequenced: blood. The chain employs TRBV20-1 and TRBJ2-3; 8 nucleotides match TRBD2. The sequence derives from a woman between 18 and 30 years old with Graves' hyperthyroidism. This CDR3 reads CSARGGLVTDTQYF. CDR3 bases: TGCAGTGCTAGGGGGGGACTAGTCACAGATACGCAGTATTTT.